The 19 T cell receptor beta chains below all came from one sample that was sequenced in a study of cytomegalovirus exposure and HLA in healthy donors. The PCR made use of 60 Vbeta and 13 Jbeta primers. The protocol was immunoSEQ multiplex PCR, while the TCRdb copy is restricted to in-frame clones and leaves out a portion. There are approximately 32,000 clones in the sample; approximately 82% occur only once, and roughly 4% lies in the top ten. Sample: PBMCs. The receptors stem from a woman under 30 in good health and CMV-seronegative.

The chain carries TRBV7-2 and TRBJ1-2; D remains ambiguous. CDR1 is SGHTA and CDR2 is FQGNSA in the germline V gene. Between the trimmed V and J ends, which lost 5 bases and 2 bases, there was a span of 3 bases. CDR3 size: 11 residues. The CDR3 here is CASSVNYGYTF. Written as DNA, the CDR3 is TGTGCCAGCAGCGTAAACTATGGCTACACCTTC.

The CDR3 loop reads CARQLAENTGELFF. CDR3 DNA sequence: TGTGCCAGACAACTAGCCGAGAACACCGGGGAGCTGTTTTTT. The chain links TRBV7-9 to TRBJ2-2; possibly TRBD2 for D (6 bases). Germline loops: CDR1 SEHNR, CDR2 FQNEAQ (reference sequence). V lost 9 bases and J 1 base, leaving 12 bases between the germline ends. The CDR3 is 14 amino acids.

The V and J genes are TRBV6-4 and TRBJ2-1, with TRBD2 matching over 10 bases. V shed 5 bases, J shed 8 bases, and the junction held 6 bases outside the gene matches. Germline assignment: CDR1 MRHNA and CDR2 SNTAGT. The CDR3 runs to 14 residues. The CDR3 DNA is TGTGCCAGCAGTAGCGGGAGGGAGAACCATGAGCAGTTCTTC. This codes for CASSSGRENHEQFF.

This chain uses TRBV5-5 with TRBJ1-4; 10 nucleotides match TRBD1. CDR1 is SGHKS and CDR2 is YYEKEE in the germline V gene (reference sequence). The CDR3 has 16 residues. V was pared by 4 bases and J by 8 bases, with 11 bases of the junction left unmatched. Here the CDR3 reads CASSPNSGTGEEKLFF. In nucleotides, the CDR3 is TGTGCCAGCAGCCCAAATTCCGGGACAGGGGAGGAAAAACTGTTTTTT.

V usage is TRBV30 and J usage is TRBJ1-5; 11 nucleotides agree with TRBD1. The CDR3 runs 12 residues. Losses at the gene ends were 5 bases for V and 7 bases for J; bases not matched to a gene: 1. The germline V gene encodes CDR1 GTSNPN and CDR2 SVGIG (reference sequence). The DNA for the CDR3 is TGTGCCTGGCGGACAGGGGGCCAGCCCCAGCATTTT. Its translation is CAWRTGGQPQHF.

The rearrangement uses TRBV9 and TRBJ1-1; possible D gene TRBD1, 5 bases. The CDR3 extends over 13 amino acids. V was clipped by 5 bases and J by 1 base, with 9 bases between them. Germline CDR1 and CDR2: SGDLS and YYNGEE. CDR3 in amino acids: CASRDTPNTEAFF. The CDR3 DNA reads TGTGCCAGCAGGGACACCCCGAACACTGAAGCTTTCTTT.

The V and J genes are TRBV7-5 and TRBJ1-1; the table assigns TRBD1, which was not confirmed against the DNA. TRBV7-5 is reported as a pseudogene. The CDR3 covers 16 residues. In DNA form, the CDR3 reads TGTGCCAGATCCCCTCAAAGGGACAGGGGGAGGACTGAAGCTTTCTTT. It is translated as CARSPQRDRGRTEAFF.

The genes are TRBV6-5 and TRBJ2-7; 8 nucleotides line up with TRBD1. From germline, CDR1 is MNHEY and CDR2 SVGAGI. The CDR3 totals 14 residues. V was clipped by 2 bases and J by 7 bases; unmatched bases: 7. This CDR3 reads CASSYQGAPGEQYF. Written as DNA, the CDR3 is TGTGCCAGCAGTTACCAGGGGGCCCCTGGAGAGCAGTACTTC.

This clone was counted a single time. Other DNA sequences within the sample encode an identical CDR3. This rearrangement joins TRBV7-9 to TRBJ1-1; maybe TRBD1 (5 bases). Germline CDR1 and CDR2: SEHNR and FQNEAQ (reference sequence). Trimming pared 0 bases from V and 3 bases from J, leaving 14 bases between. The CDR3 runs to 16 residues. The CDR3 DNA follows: TGTGCCAGCAGCTTAGCGTCATGGCAGGGCGACACTGAAGCTTTCTTT. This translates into CASSLASWQGDTEAFF.

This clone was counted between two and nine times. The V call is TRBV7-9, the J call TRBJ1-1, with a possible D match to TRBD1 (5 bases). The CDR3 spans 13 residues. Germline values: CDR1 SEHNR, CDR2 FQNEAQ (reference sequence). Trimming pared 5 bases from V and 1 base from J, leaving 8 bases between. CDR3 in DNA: TGTGCCAGCAGCCCGGACACGAACACTGAAGCTTTCTTT. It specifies CASSPDTNTEAFF.

CDR3 nucleotides: TGTGCCAGCAGCGCCGGGACAGGGACCTCCTACGAGCAGTACTTC. The encoded protein is CASSAGTGTSYEQYF. The J gene is TRBJ2-7, the V gene TRBV9, with 9 bases lining up with TRBD1. V lost 3 bases to trimming and J lost 0 bases; unmatched junction nucleotides: 4. The CDR3 contains 15 residues. Germline CDR1 SGDLS, CDR2 YYNGEE.

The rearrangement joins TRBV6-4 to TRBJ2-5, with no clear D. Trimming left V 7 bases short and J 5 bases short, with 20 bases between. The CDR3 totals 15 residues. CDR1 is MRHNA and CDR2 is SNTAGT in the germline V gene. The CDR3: CASKVRVVAVETQYF. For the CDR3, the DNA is TGTGCCAGCAAGGTCCGAGTAGTCGCGGTGGAGACCCAGTACTTC.

CDR3 sequence reads: CASSLWQGGETQYF. The DNA for the CDR3 is TGTGCCAGCAGTTTATGGCAGGGAGGGGAGACCCAGTACTTC. V usage is TRBV27 and J usage is TRBJ2-5, with 7 bases that match TRBD2. The germline gives CDR1 MNHEY, CDR2 SMNVEV (reference sequence). The V and J ends lost 1 base and 5 bases, in that order; junction bases with no gene match: 4. The CDR3 length is 14 residues.

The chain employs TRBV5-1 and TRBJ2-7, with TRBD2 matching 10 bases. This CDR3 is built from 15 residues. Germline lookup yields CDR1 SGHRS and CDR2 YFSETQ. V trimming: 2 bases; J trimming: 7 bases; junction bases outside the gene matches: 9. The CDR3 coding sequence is TGCGCCAGCAGCTTAATTCTAGCGGGAGCTCGGGAGCAGTACTTC. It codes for CASSLILAGAREQYF.

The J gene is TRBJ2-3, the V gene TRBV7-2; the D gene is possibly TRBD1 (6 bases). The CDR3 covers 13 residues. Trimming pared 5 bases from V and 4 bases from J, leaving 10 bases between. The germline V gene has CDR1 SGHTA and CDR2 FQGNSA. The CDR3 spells CASSQRQADTQYF. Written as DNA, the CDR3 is TGTGCCAGCAGCCAAAGACAGGCAGATACGCAGTATTTT. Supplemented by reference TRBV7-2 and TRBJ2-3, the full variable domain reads GAGVSQSPSNKVTEKGKDVELRCDPISGHTALYWYRQSLGQGLEFLIYFQGNSAPDKSGLPSDRFSAERTGGSVSTLTIQRTQQEDSAVYLCASSQRQADTQYFGPGTRLTVL.

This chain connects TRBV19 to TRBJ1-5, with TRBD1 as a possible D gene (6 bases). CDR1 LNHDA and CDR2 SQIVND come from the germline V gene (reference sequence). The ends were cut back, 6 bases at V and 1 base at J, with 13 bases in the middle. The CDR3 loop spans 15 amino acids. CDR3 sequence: CASSTDRYSNQPQHF. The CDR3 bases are TGTGCCAGTAGCACCGACAGGTACAGCAATCAGCCCCAGCATTTT.

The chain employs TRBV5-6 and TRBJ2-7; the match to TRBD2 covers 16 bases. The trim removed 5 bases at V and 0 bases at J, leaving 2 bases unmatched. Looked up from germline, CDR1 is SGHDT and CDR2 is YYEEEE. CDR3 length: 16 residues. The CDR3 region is CASRGTSGRASYEQYF. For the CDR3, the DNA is TGTGCCAGCAGGGGGACTAGCGGGAGGGCCTCCTACGAGCAGTACTTC.

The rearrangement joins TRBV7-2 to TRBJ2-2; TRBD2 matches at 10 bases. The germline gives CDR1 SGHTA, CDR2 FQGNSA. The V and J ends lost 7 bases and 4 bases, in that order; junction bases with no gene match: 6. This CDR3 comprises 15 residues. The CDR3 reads CASTLRLAGTGELFF. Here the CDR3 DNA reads TGTGCCAGCACCTTGCGACTAGCGGGCACCGGGGAGCTGTTTTTT.

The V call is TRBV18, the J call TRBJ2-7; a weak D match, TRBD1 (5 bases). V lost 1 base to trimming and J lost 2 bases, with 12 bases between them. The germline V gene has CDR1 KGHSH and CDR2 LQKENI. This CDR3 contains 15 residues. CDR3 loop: CASSPRDSFPYEQYF. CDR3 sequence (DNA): TGTGCCAGCTCACCACGAGACAGTTTCCCCTACGAGCAGTACTTC.